The T cell receptor beta chain under discussion was sequenced for a study of a mutant IDH1 vaccine in newly diagnosed glioma. Study background: Either 4-6 weeks after radiotherapy alone or alongside temozolomide, vaccination was begun.

TCRdb keeps only in-frame clones here, not all; method: immunoSEQ multiplex PCR. The sample yields 24,000 or so clones, roughly 84% seen once. The CDR3 loop spans 15 amino acids. V trimming: 5 bases; J trimming: 5 bases; junction bases outside the gene matches: 9. CDR1 and CDR2 from the germline V gene are SGHTA and FQGNSA. A word on this clone: What it recognizes is unknown.

Time point described: week 47, end of study. Doses comprised 300 ug of mutant IDH1 20-mer peptide each, plus topical imiquimod. The chain employs TRBV7-2 and TRBJ2-7; 10 nucleotides match TRBD1. This TCR was sampled from a middle-aged man with glioma. The sample in question was PBMCs, obtained from a glioma patient whose treatment included an IDH1 peptide vaccine. The CDR3 DNA is TGTGCCAGCAGCCGACGACAGGGGGCGGTAGACGAGCAGTACTTC. It specifies CASSRRQGAVDEQYF. The variable domain in full, completed from reference TRBV7-2 and TRBJ2-7, reads GAGVSQSPSNKVTEKGKDVELRCDPISGHTALYWYRQSLGQGLEFLIYFQGNSAPDKSGLPSDRFSAERTGGSVSTLTIQRTQQEDSAVYLCASSRRQGAVDEQYFGPGTRLTVT.